A selection of T cell receptor beta chains follows, all from one sample in a study of response to subunit inactivated influenza vaccine. One entry per CDR3 protein, called by TCRdb with MiXCR from the RT-PCR reads. The sample holds about 310,000 distinct CDR3 sequences, 20% to 25% seen once. The sequencing here drew on PBMCs from blood, taken less than 22 months after vaccination. These receptors all come from a man between 50 and 75 years old who received an inactivated influenza vaccine. Both conserved end residues are part of each CDR3.

>TRBV7-9|TRBJ1-1
CASSSRTGATEAFF
>TRBV20-1|TRBJ1-5
CSAVTDRDNQPQHF
>TRBV12-3/TRBV12-4|TRBJ1-1
CASSLRVAEAFF
>TRBV12-3/TRBV12-4|TRBJ1-3
CASSNPESQGAGNTIYF
>TRBV7-9|TRBJ2-7
CASSLVAATYEQYF
>TRBV19|TRBJ1-2
CASNTIRDRGGGYTF
>TRBV6-6|TRBJ2-2
CASRQSGELFF
>TRBV28|TRBJ2-3
CASSPQPIYRSGLSFTDTQYF
>TRBV30|TRBJ1-3
CAWSNDRGFPSF
>TRBV3-1|TRBJ1-1
CASSPPGGTEAFF
>TRBV20-1|TRBJ1-5
CSASRDFRQPQHF
>TRBV29-1|TRBJ2-1
CSADGQVGSYNEQFF
>TRBV27|TRBJ1-5
CASSPDRSAIIQHF
>TRBV15|TRBJ2-3
CATSRDRRPSGPSTDTQYF
>TRBV10-3|TRBJ1-1
CAINRAGNTEAFF
>TRBV7-9|TRBJ1-3
CASSLVSTGVSGNTIYF
>TRBV11-2|TRBJ2-1
CASSLGGGPGFHEQFF
>TRBV7-6|TRBJ2-2
CASSSASGRPGELFF
>TRBV20-1|TRBJ2-4
CSASGDRIAKNIQYF
>TRBV2|TRBJ2-2
CASSDSRGGTGELFF
>TRBV3-1|TRBJ2-7
CASSSPSTGVYEQYF
>TRBV2|TRBJ1-2
CASSEMAGGGGYTF
>TRBV21-1|TRBJ2-7
CASSKEPTGVPYEQYF
>TRBV12-3/TRBV12-4|TRBJ1-5
CASSPGGGARQPQHF
>TRBV7-9|TRBJ1-6
CASSLVPWQSHNSPLHF